This is a list of T cell receptor beta chains from one sample in a study of T cell clonotyping in hematopoietic cell transplantation. TCRdb's copy holds only in-frame clones and misses some; the assay was immunoSEQ multiplex PCR. The sample consists of some 30,000 clones, roughly 90% of them appearing once. The sequencing used PBMCs, collected 100 days after allogeneic stem cell transplant. These receptors all stem from a female patient between 50 and 60 years old who had an allogeneic stem cell transplant from a related donor, so the T cells may come from the graft donor. Some clones in this sample may be carry-over from other donors' samples. Each CDR3 is given with its conserved first and last residue. The order of the fields is J gene, D gene, clone size, V gene, CDR3 DNA, CDR3 protein. The D gene is left open where the match is weak. Clone size is stated in some rows and not others, as once, few, many or a class when expanded.

>TRBJ1-2|.|.|TRBV20-1
TGCAGTGCTGATGCCTATGGCTACACCTTC
CSADAYGYTF
>TRBJ1-2|.|few|TRBV10-3
TGTGCCATCAGTGCGGGGCAATCTAACTATGGCTACACCTTC
CAISAGQSNYGYTF
>TRBJ2-7|TRBD1|.|TRBV27
TGTGCCAGCAGTCTAGGAGGTCCCGGGACAGGGAACGAGCAGTACTTC
CASSLGGPGTGNEQYF
>TRBJ1-1|TRBD1|once|TRBV2
TGTGCCAGCAGTGAACAGGGGGCCACGAACACTGAAGCTTTCTTT
CASSEQGATNTEAFF
>TRBJ1-2|.|.|TRBV20-1
TGCAGTGCTGAGACAGGTGGCTACACCTTC
CSAETGGYTF
>TRBJ1-2|TRBD1|.|TRBV10-3
TGTGCCATCAGTGACGCGGGGGGACAGCCTCACTATGGCTACACCTTC
CAISDAGGQPHYGYTF
>TRBJ2-7|.|.|TRBV28
TGTGCCAGCAGTTTATACAGTCCCTCCTACGAGCAGTACTTC
CASSLYSPSYEQYF
>TRBJ1-2|.|.|TRBV30
TGTGCCTGGAATACTGCAGGGTGGGGGGGCTACACCTTC
CAWNTAGWGGYTF
>TRBJ1-6|.|.|TRBV7-9
TGTGCCAGCAGCTTAGAGGCCAGGGTATCACCCCTCCACTTT
CASSLEARVSPLHF
>TRBJ2-3|.|.|TRBV6-5
TGTGCCAGCAGCTGGGTACCGACAGATACGCAGTATTTT
CASSWVPTDTQYF
>TRBJ2-2|.|.|TRBV5-1
TGCGCCAGCAGCTTGAGTCCAGCGAACACCGGGGAGCTGTTTTTT
CASSLSPANTGELFF
>TRBJ1-2|.|.|TRBV30
TGTGCCTGGAGCCGGGGGCAGGATGGCTACACCTTC
CAWSRGQDGYTF
>TRBJ2-5|TRBD2|.|TRBV5-1
TGCGCCAGCAGCTCCCTTATTCTAGCGGGGGGGCAAGAGACCCAGTACTTC
CASSSLILAGGQETQYF
>TRBJ1-5|TRBD1|.|TRBV28
TGTGCCAGCGACTCCGGGACAGGCCAAAATCAGCCCCAGCATTTT
CASDSGTGQNQPQHF
>TRBJ2-7|.|.|TRBV14
TGTGCCAGCAGCCAGGGGGCAGGAGGCTACGAGCAGTACTTC
CASSQGAGGYEQYF
>TRBJ2-5|.|.|TRBV19
TGTGCCAGTAGTATCGCCCGGGGGTCAGAGACCCAGTACTTC
CASSIARGSETQYF
>TRBJ2-7|.|.|TRBV5-4
TGTGCCAGCAGCTTATTCACCTTCGACGGACCCATCTACGAGCAGTACTTC
CASSLFTFDGPIYEQYF
>TRBJ2-5|.|.|TRBV28
TGTGCCAGCAGACGGACAATCCAAGAGACCCAGTACTTC
CASRRTIQETQYF
>TRBJ2-3|.|.|TRBV5-8
TGTGCCAGCAGCTTGGAGGGCACAGATACGCAGTATTTT
CASSLEGTDTQYF
>TRBJ1-3|.|once|TRBV10-3
TGTGCCATCAGTGATGCGATAGACTCTGGAAACACCATATATTTT
CAISDAIDSGNTIYF
>TRBJ2-5|.|few|TRBV15
TGTGCCACCAGCAGTGGAGGGGGGTTAGAGACCCAGTACTTC
CATSSGGGLETQYF
>TRBJ2-7|TRBD2|.|TRBV5-1
TGCGCCAGCAGCTTGGAGGGTGGGGGACTAGCCCGCGAGCAGTACTTC
CASSLEGGGLAREQYF
>TRBJ1-6|TRBD1|once|TRBV5-1
TGCGCCAGCAGCTTGATGGGACAGGGGGAATCACCCCTCCACTTT
CASSLMGQGESPLHF
>TRBJ1-2|TRBD1|.|TRBV2
TGTGCCAGCAGTGAAGCAGGGGGCGGCTATGGCTACACCTTC
CASSEAGGGYGYTF
>TRBJ1-2|TRBD1|once|TRBV6-6
TGTGCCAGCATCGTTACAGGGGGAGGAGGCTACACCTTC
CASIVTGGGGYTF
>TRBJ2-5|.|.|TRBV19
TGTGCCAGTAGTATAGATCGTGGTGCCCAGTACTTC
CASSIDRGAQYF
>TRBJ1-5|.|.|TRBV30
TGTGCCTGGAGTGGGACGGTTAGCAATCAGCCCCAGCATTTT
CAWSGTVSNQPQHF
>TRBJ2-5|.|.|TRBV10-3
TGTGCCATCAGGGGGACGGGCCAAGAGACCCAGTACTTC
CAIRGTGQETQYF
>TRBJ2-7|.|.|TRBV19
TGTGGACTCTACGAGCAGTACTTC
CGLYEQYF
>TRBJ1-2|TRBD1|once|TRBV6-5
TGTGCCAGCAGTGGCGACAGGGGGGTGAACTATGGCTACACCTTC
CASSGDRGVNYGYTF
>TRBJ2-7|.|.|TRBV2
TGTGCCAGCAGTATTCGCTACGAGCAGTACTTC
CASSIRYEQYF
>TRBJ2-1|TRBD2|.|TRBV29-1
TGCAGCGTTGAAGAAGGCGGGGGTCCCAATGAGCAGTTCTTC
CSVEEGGGPNEQFF
>TRBJ2-6|.|.|TRBV13
TGTGCCAGCAGCTCCCCCTCGGGACCGTCCGTTCCTGGGGCCAACGTCCTGACTTTC
CASSSPSGPSVPGANVLTF
>TRBJ1-1|.|once|TRBV30
TGTGCCTGGAGCGGACAGATTAACACTGAAGCTTTCTTT
CAWSGQINTEAFF
>TRBJ1-3|.|.|TRBV5-5
TGTGCCAGCAGCTTGGACCTAAGGGACTCTGGAAACACCATATATTTT
CASSLDLRDSGNTIYF
>TRBJ2-1|TRBD2|.|TRBV9
TGTGCCAGCAGCGTAGTGTGGACTAGCGGGGGGGGATACAATGAGCAGTTCTTC
CASSVVWTSGGGYNEQFF
>TRBJ1-3|.|.|TRBV4-3
TGCGCCAGCAGCCAAGAAGCCGTCAGCTCTGGAAACACCATATATTTT
CASSQEAVSSGNTIYF
>TRBJ2-6|TRBD1|.|TRBV10-3
TGTGCCATCAATGGGGACAGGGGCAATTCTGGGGCCAACGTCCTGACTTTC
CAINGDRGNSGANVLTF
>TRBJ1-3|.|.|TRBV15
TGTGCCACCAGCAGAGATTGGAGCTCTGGAAACACCATATATTTT
CATSRDWSSGNTIYF
>TRBJ1-5|.|.|TRBV6-1
TGTGCCAGCAGTGAAACAGGCGTATACAATCAGCCCCAGCATTTT
CASSETGVYNQPQHF